Listed below are T cell receptor beta chains from one sample, sequenced in a study of T cells in tumors after PD-1 blockade. TCRdb's copy holds only in-frame clones and misses some; the assay was immunoSEQ multiplex PCR. The sample includes under 50,000 clones, 79% of them seen just once. Sequencing used PBMCs, obtained before anti-PD-1 therapy. Receptor source: a human donor with advanced basal cell or squamous cell carcinoma (not recorded which). CDR3s include the opening cysteine and the closing phenylalanine or tryptophan. D genes are given only for firm matches. Clone sizes are given selectively: once, few, many, or a class where the clone is expanded.

cdr3_aa | cdr3_nt | d_call | j_call | v_call | clone_size
CASSQEPVYGYTF | TGCGCCAGCAGCCAAGAGCCAGTCTATGGCTACACCTTC | NA | TRBJ1-2 | TRBV4-1 | NA
CASSKARGPENTEAFF | TGTGCCAGCAGCAAAGCGCGGGGGCCGGAGAACACTGAAGCTTTCTTT | NA | TRBJ1-1 | TRBV21-1 | NA
CASTRGGQGGNTEAFF | TGCGCCAGCACCCGAGGGGGACAGGGAGGGAACACTGAAGCTTTCTTT | TRBD1 | TRBJ1-1 | TRBV5-1 | NA
CASSQALAGALQSSYNEQFF | TGTGCCAGCAGCCAAGCACTAGCGGGGGCCCTGCAGAGCTCCTACAATGAGCAGTTCTTC | TRBD2 | TRBJ2-1 | TRBV4-2 | few
CASSLAGASTEAFF | TGTGCCAGCAGCTTAGCGGGAGCCTCGACTGAAGCTTTCTTT | NA | TRBJ1-1 | TRBV7-9 | NA
CASSLDIGNTGELFF | TGCGCCAGCAGCTTGGATATAGGGAACACCGGGGAGCTGTTTTTT | NA | TRBJ2-2 | TRBV5-1 | NA
CASSLGQRSSYNEQFF | TGCGCCAGCAGCTTAGGACAGCGGAGCTCCTACAATGAGCAGTTCTTC | NA | TRBJ2-1 | TRBV5-1 | NA
CASSPGQQETQYF | TGTGCCAGCAGCCCGGGACAGCAAGAGACCCAGTACTTC | TRBD1 | TRBJ2-5 | TRBV11-1 | NA
CASSLDGRGGSGNTIYF | TGTGCCAGCAGCTTGGATGGCAGGGGGGGCTCTGGAAACACCATATATTTT | TRBD1 | TRBJ1-3 | TRBV5-4 | NA
CASSSSVTDTQYF | TGTGCCAGCAGCTCATCCGTCACAGATACGCAGTATTTT | NA | TRBJ2-3 | TRBV7-2 | once
CASRPTYFGGFF | TGTGCCAGCAGACCAACGTATTTCGGAGGGTTCTTT | NA | TRBJ1-1 | TRBV12-3/TRBV12-4 | few
CASSPTGEETQYF | TGTGCCAGCTCACCGACAGGGGAAGAGACCCAGTACTTC | TRBD1 | TRBJ2-5 | TRBV18 | NA
CASSGNGAPHTQYF | TGTGCCAGCAGCGGCAATGGGGCCCCACATACGCAGTATTTT | NA | TRBJ2-3 | TRBV5-4 | NA
CASSFVTGSLYNEQFF | TGTGCCAGCAGCTTCGTGACTGGATCCCTATACAATGAGCAGTTCTTC | NA | TRBJ2-1 | TRBV7-9 | NA
CASSSAQGLEQYF | TGTGCCAGCAGTTCCGCACAGGGACTCGAGCAGTACTTC | NA | TRBJ2-7 | TRBV12-3/TRBV12-4 | NA
CASRGHSQETQYF | TGTGCCAGTAGAGGACACTCCCAAGAGACCCAGTACTTC | NA | TRBJ2-5 | TRBV19 | NA
CASRRGRGNTIYF | TGTGCCAGCAGACGCGGTCGGGGAAACACCATATATTTT | NA | TRBJ1-3 | TRBV2 | NA
CASSLETQETQYF | TGTGCCAGCAGCTTAGAGACCCAAGAGACCCAGTACTTC | NA | TRBJ2-5 | TRBV7-9 | NA
CASSSRDRGYTNTEAFF | TGTGCCAGCAGCTCCAGGGACAGGGGTTACACTAACACTGAAGCTTTCTTT | TRBD1 | TRBJ1-1 | TRBV7-6 | NA
CASSLGTSGGRTDTQYF | TGCGCCAGCAGCTTAGGTACTAGCGGGGGAAGAACAGATACGCAGTATTTT | TRBD2 | TRBJ2-3 | TRBV5-1 | NA
CASSVDLGLNQPQHF | TGTGCCAGCAGCGTAGATTTAGGGCTCAATCAGCCCCAGCATTTT | NA | TRBJ1-5 | TRBV9 | once
CASSAGGGLPLYEQYF | TGTGCCAGCAGCGCTGGGGGGGGGCTGCCCCTCTACGAGCAGTACTTC | NA | TRBJ2-7 | TRBV5-4 | few
CASHRRDGGETQYF | TGTGCCAGCCACAGGAGGGATGGCGGGGAGACCCAGTACTTC | NA | TRBJ2-5 | TRBV3-1/TRBV3-2 | NA
CASSSAMGGETQYF | TGTGCCAGCAGTTCCGCCATGGGGGGAGAGACCCAGTACTTC | NA | TRBJ2-5 | TRBV6-6 | few
CATSDYRGRDTQYF | TGTGCCACCAGTGATTACAGGGGGCGAGATACGCAGTATTTT | TRBD1 | TRBJ2-3 | TRBV24-1 | NA
CASSTGQNTEAFF | TGTGCCAGCTCAACAGGACAGAACACTGAAGCTTTCTTT | NA | TRBJ1-1 | TRBV18 | NA
CASSRGTLGDQPQHF | TGTGCCAGCAGTCGCGGGACTTTAGGAGATCAGCCCCAGCATTTT | NA | TRBJ1-5 | TRBV6-5 | NA
CATSRATGQGNGYTF | TGTGCCACCAGCAGAGCCACGGGACAGGGGAATGGCTACACCTTC | TRBD1 | TRBJ1-2 | TRBV15 | NA
CASSGLYTGFTEAFF | TGTGCCAGCAGCGGGCTCTATACAGGATTTACTGAAGCTTTCTTT | NA | TRBJ1-1 | TRBV2 | NA
CASSNRDRGDTQYF | TGTGCCAGCAGTAACCGGGACAGGGGGGATACGCAGTATTTT | TRBD1 | TRBJ2-3 | TRBV2 | NA
CASSQDLGQPREQYF | TGTGCCAGCAGCCAAGATTTGGGACAGCCTCGCGAGCAGTACTTC | TRBD1 | TRBJ2-7 | TRBV4-2 | NA
CASGVGYEQFF | TGTGCCAGCGGCGTGGGCTATGAGCAGTTCTTC | NA | TRBJ2-1 | TRBV7-9 | NA
CASSGGSGGLEAQYF | TGTGCCTCCTCAGGGGGTAGCGGGGGTTTGGAGGCCCAGTACTTC | TRBD2 | TRBJ2-5 | TRBV19 | NA
CASSPRQGASEQYF | TGTGCCAGCAGCCCTAGACAGGGGGCCAGCGAGCAGTACTTC | TRBD1 | TRBJ2-7 | TRBV14 | NA
CASSQVGGRRGNEQYF | TGTGCCAGCAGCCAAGTTGGCGGGAGGAGAGGAAACGAGCAGTACTTC | TRBD2 | TRBJ2-7 | TRBV4-2 | NA
CASSLGTSSYNEQFF | TGCGCCAGCAGCCTCGGGACATCTTCCTACAATGAGCAGTTCTTC | NA | TRBJ2-1 | TRBV5-1 | NA
CASSPHGGDTEAFF | TGTGCCAGCAGCCCCCACGGGGGCGACACTGAAGCTTTCTTT | NA | TRBJ1-1 | TRBV3-1/TRBV3-2 | NA
CASSQAALASDYEQYF | TGTGCCAGCAGCCAAGCCGCACTAGCAAGCGACTACGAGCAGTACTTC | NA | TRBJ2-7 | TRBV4-2 | NA
CASSDYRGVNTEAFF | TGCGCCAGCAGCGACTACAGGGGCGTGAACACTGAAGCTTTCTTT | TRBD1 | TRBJ1-1 | TRBV4-1 | NA
CASSLSGTSGLFSNNEQFF | TGTGCCAGCAGTTTATCGGGGACTAGCGGACTTTTTTCGAACAATGAGCAGTTCTTC | TRBD2 | TRBJ2-1 | TRBV27 | NA
CSASAGAEAFF | TGCAGTGCTAGTGCGGGGGCTGAAGCTTTCTTT | NA | TRBJ1-1 | TRBV20-1 | NA
CASSLRQGGEQYF | TGTGCCAGCAGCCTAAGACAGGGGGGCGAGCAGTACTTC | TRBD1 | TRBJ2-7 | TRBV5-4 | NA
CSAYGGETQYF | TGCAGTGCTTATGGGGGGGAGACCCAGTACTTC | NA | TRBJ2-5 | TRBV20-1 | NA
CASGTSYTGARIF | TGTGCCAGCGGGACTTCATACACAGGTGCCAGAATCTTC | NA | TRBJ2-7 | TRBV2 | NA
CASSPRPPFEGYNEQFF | TGTGCCAGCAGTCCTCGTCCACCCTTTGAAGGGTACAATGAGCAGTTCTTC | NA | TRBJ2-1 | TRBV6-6 | once
CASSLEQGIGEQYF | TGTGCCAGCAGCTTGGAACAGGGGATTGGCGAGCAGTACTTC | TRBD1 | TRBJ2-7 | TRBV5-4 | NA
CASSLPSGGGRETQYF | TGTGCCAGCAGCCTCCCCTCGGGGGGCGGGAGGGAGACCCAGTACTTC | TRBD2 | TRBJ2-5 | TRBV3-1/TRBV3-2 | few
CASRAVTGDRDEQYF | TGTGCCAGCAGAGCTGTTACAGGGGACAGGGACGAGCAGTACTTC | TRBD1 | TRBJ2-7 | TRBV27 | NA
CASSLRQARSTDTQYF | TGTGCCAGCAGTTTAAGACAGGCAAGGAGCACAGATACGCAGTATTTT | NA | TRBJ2-3 | TRBV28 | NA